This passage covers 25 T cell receptor beta chains from one sample sequenced in a study of OX40 agonist ivuxolimab in advanced cancers. Produced via immunoSEQ multiplex PCR; TCRdb's table is partial and in-frame only. The table includes just over 50,000 clones, 88% detected once. This sample comprised CD4+ or CD8+ T cells sorted from blood, obtained in a trial of the OX40 agonist ivuxolimab. The origin of the receptors is an adult with an advanced solid tumor such as melanoma, head and neck, liver or kidney cancer.

This sequence joins TRBV7-2 and TRBJ2-7; no clear D. V dropped 1 base and J dropped 2 bases, with 15 bases sitting between them. CDR1 SGHTA and CDR2 FQGNSA come from the germline V gene. CDR3 length equals 16 residues. The CDR3 loop reads CASSLVRTQAAYEQYF. CDR3 bases: TGTGCCAGCAGCTTAGTACGGACCCAGGCCGCCTACGAGCAGTACTTC.

The chain is built from TRBV28 and TRBJ2-7; D ambiguous. Trimming removed 6 bases at V and 7 bases at J, with 16 bases between. Germline V gene data show CDR1 as MDHEN and CDR2 as SYDVKM. CDR3 length: 13 amino acids. For the CDR3, the DNA is TGTGCCAGCAGGACCGCCGGACCGCCGGAGCAGTACTTC. Its translation: CASRTAGPPEQYF.

The genes are TRBV7-8 and TRBJ2-7; D uncertain. Germline assignment: CDR1 SGHVS and CDR2 FQNEAQ. V was shortened by 1 base and J by 1 base, with 11 bases between the two germline ends. The CDR3 extends over 15 amino acids. CDR3 in amino acids: CASSLVAVTSYEQYF. The CDR3 DNA follows: TGTGCCAGCAGCTTAGTGGCGGTAACTTCCTACGAGCAGTACTTC.

The rearrangement uses TRBV28 and TRBJ2-7; TRBD2 aligns across 10 bases. The J segment lost 6 bases and the V segment lost 3 bases, leaving 8 bases of the junction unmatched. The CDR3 is made up of 15 amino acids. Germline assignment: CDR1 MDHEN and CDR2 SYDVKM. CDR3 nucleotides: TGTGCCAGCAGTTTGTCAGCGGGAGGGTCTGGCGAGCAGTACTTC. This sequence encodes CASSLSAGGSGEQYF.

The chain links TRBV6-6 to TRBJ2-1; 7 nucleotides align to TRBD1. The germline CDR1 and CDR2 sequences are MNHNY and SVGAGI (reference sequence). This CDR3 has 14 residues. V was pared by 5 bases and J by 0 bases, with 1 base of the junction left unmatched. DNA for the CDR3: TGTGCCAGCAGTACAGGGGCCTCCTACAATGAGCAGTTCTTC. This translates into CASSTGASYNEQFF.

The chain links TRBV4-1 to TRBJ1-5; 7 bases match TRBD1. The CDR3 extends over 15 amino acids. In germline, CDR1 is MGHRA, CDR2 YSYEKL. V shed 1 base and J 2 bases; nucleotides not matched to a gene: 2. The CDR3 is CASSQGDSRNQPQHF. Written as DNA, the CDR3 is TGCGCCAGCAGCCAAGGGGACAGTCGCAATCAGCCCCAGCATTTT.

The genes are TRBV14 and TRBJ2-1; 15 nucleotides agree with TRBD2. V dropped 6 bases and J dropped 9; count of bases not matched to a gene: 6. This CDR3 has 15 residues. Germline V gene sequence: CDR1 SGHDN, CDR2 FVKESK. The CDR3 loop reads CASSRGLAGGGEQFF. CDR3 nucleotides: TGTGCCAGCAGTCGGGGACTAGCGGGAGGCGGTGAGCAGTTCTTC.

The V call is TRBV7-3, the J call TRBJ2-5; D may be TRBD2 (7 bases). The V gene lost 1 base and the J gene lost 4 bases, with 13 bases spanning the gap. The CDR3 extends over 15 amino acids. Germline CDR1 and CDR2: SGHTA and FQGTGA. The CDR3 DNA reads TGTGCCAGCAGCTTAATGGGGGGGCCCCGAGAGACCCAGTACTTC. Its translation is CASSLMGGPRETQYF.

The chain is built from TRBV6-5 and TRBJ2-1, with TRBD1 matching over 7 bases. This CDR3 has 16 amino acids. From germline, CDR1 is MNHEY and CDR2 SVGAGI. The V gene end was trimmed by 4 bases and the J gene end by 6 bases; junction bases not matched to a gene: 12. The DNA of the CDR3 is TGTGCCAGCAGTTTAACGACAGGGCATCAAGGCAATGAGCAGTTCTTC. Residues: CASSLTTGHQGNEQFF.

This clone showed up just a few times. The chain has TRBV10-1 and TRBJ2-1, with TRBD1 matching over 8 bases. Trimming at V came to 0 bases and at J to 13 bases, leaving 5 bases not matched to a gene. Germline V lookup: CDR1 WNHNN, CDR2 SYGVQD (reference sequence). The CDR3 spans 13 residues. The DNA for the CDR3 is TGCGCCAGCAGTGAGTCCTTGGGACAGGACCAGTTCTTC. It is translated as CASSESLGQDQFF.

The chain couples TRBV5-4 to TRBJ2-5; a possible D gene is TRBD2 (6 bases). V lost 4 bases and J 2 bases, leaving 18 bases between the germline ends. Per the germline V gene, CDR1 is SGHNT and CDR2 is YYREEE (reference sequence). This CDR3 contains 16 residues. The CDR3 DNA follows: TGTGCCAGCAGCCTAGAGCTAATAGCGGATCAAGAGACCCAGTACTTC. It codes for CASSLELIADQETQYF.

This clone was recorded once. The chain joins TRBV4-1 to TRBJ2-1; D gene unclear. V lost 3 bases and J lost 0, with 9 bases in between. Germline V gene lookup returns CDR1 MGHRA and CDR2 YSYEKL. This CDR3 comprises 15 residues. CDR3 in DNA: TGCGCCAGCAGCCACAGCGTGAGCTCCTACAATGAGCAGTTCTTC. Translated: CASSHSVSSYNEQFF.

The rearrangement links TRBV5-4 to TRBJ2-5; D possibly matches TRBD1 or TRBD2 (5 bases each). The V gene's germline CDR1 is SGHNT and CDR2 YYREEE (reference sequence). Trimming cost V 4 bases and J 2 bases, with 15 bases left between them. The CDR3 has 15 amino acids. In nucleotides, the CDR3 is TGTGCCAGCAGCCCGCCCACGGGACCTCAAGAGACCCAGTACTTC. Translated: CASSPPTGPQETQYF.

The chain uses TRBV6-1 and TRBJ1-1; TRBD1 matches 8 bases. The CDR3 covers 15 residues. Unmatched junction bases numbered 9, after V lost 6 bases and J lost 3 bases. Germline V gene lookup returns CDR1 MNHNS and CDR2 SASEGT. CDR3 loop: CASSNTMDRDTEAFF. The CDR3, as DNA: TGTGCCAGCAGCAATACGATGGACAGGGACACTGAAGCTTTCTTT.

The chain carries TRBV7-2 and TRBJ2-7; TRBD1 aligns across 12 bases. This CDR3 spans 15 amino acids. Germline V CDR1 and CDR2: SGHTA, FQGNSA. The J segment lost 10 bases and the V segment lost 5 bases, leaving 12 bases of the junction unmatched. CDR3 residues: CASSLQGQGAIRQYF. The CDR3 DNA reads as TGTGCCAGCAGCCTCCAGGGACAGGGGGCTATTCGACAGTACTTC.

V usage is TRBV11-2 and J usage is TRBJ2-7; D gene uncertain. CDR3 size: 11 residues. Germline lookup yields CDR1 SGHAT and CDR2 FQNNGV. Trimming removed 7 bases from V and 3 bases from J, with 7 bases in between. CDR3: CASTLHYEQYF. The CDR3 bases are TGTGCCAGCACCCTCCACTACGAGCAGTACTTC.

V gene TRBV28 combines with J gene TRBJ1-5; TRBD1 is a possible D gene (6 bases). Between the trimmed V and J ends, which lost 6 bases and 0 bases, there was a span of 12 bases. The CDR3 contains 15 residues. The germline CDR1 and CDR2 sequences are MDHEN and SYDVKM. CDR3 in amino acids: CASRLQGFSNQPQHF. The CDR3 DNA follows: TGTGCCAGCAGGCTACAGGGTTTTAGCAATCAGCCCCAGCATTTT.

This chain connects TRBV9 to TRBJ2-7, with D possibly being TRBD1 (6 bases). The CDR3 has 14 residues. Between the trimmed V and J ends, which lost 0 bases and 0 bases, there was a span of 7 bases. CDR1 and CDR2 from the germline V gene are SGDLS and YYNGEE. CDR3: CASSVADSSYEQYF. In DNA, the CDR3 is TGTGCCAGCAGCGTAGCGGACAGCTCCTACGAGCAGTACTTC.

The chain employs TRBV28 and TRBJ2-1; D is possibly TRBD2 (6 bases). The V gene's germline CDR1 is MDHEN and CDR2 SYDVKM. The CDR3 extends over 13 amino acids. V gave up 8 bases and J gave up 8 bases, with 16 bases separating them. DNA for the CDR3: TGTGCCAGCTGGTCAGGGAGGTGGGATGAGCAGTTCTTC. It translates to CASWSGRWDEQFF.

The chain is built from TRBV27 and TRBJ1-2; 7 positions match TRBD1. CDR3 length: 17 amino acids. V lost 5 bases and J lost 3; bases outside the gene matches: 15. CDR1 is MNHEY and CDR2 is SMNVEV in the germline V gene (reference sequence). CDR3 protein: CASSIQQGTSNYYGYTF. The DNA of the CDR3 is TGTGCCAGCAGTATTCAACAGGGGACGTCAAACTACTATGGCTACACCTTC.

The chain uses TRBV11-2 and TRBJ2-3; 16 bases map to TRBD2. CDR1 and CDR2 from the germline V gene are SGHAT and FQNNGV. The CDR3 loop spans 19 amino acids. Trimming took 7 bases from V and 2 from J; bases not matched to a gene: 12. CDR3 protein: CASTPWGLAGGGPTDTQYF. Written as DNA, the CDR3 is TGTGCCAGCACCCCCTGGGGACTAGCGGGGGGGGGACCCACAGATACGCAGTATTTT.

The chain combines TRBV5-4 with TRBJ2-3; D not resolved. CDR1 is SGHNT and CDR2 is YYREEE in the germline V gene (reference sequence). This CDR3 is 13 amino acids long. Trimming cost V 4 bases and J 6 bases, with 12 bases left between them. The chain's CDR3 is CASSPATQDTQYF. The CDR3 nucleotides read TGTGCCAGCAGCCCCGCGACGCAGGATACGCAGTATTTT.

With respect to this clone: Compared with germline, one end of the junction differs, possibly owing to a read error. This chain joins TRBV5-1 and TRBJ1-1, with TRBD1 matching 7 bases. Per germline, CDR1 SGHRS and CDR2 YFSETQ. This CDR3 region has 12 residues. In DNA, the CDR3 is TGCGCCAGCAGCTCCCTGACAGGGAAACTTTTATTT. It translates to CASSSLTGKLLF.

This clone was detected only once. The CDR3 loop reads CASSLARAAGNTIYF. The CDR3 DNA reads TGTGCCAGCAGCTTAGCCCGGGCTGCTGGAAACACCATATATTTT. The chain employs TRBV7-8 and TRBJ1-3; D is unresolved. Germline values: CDR1 SGHVS, CDR2 FQNEAQ. Trimming took 0 bases from V and 2 from J, leaving 8 bases between them. CDR3 length: 15 amino acids.

The gene calls are TRBV5-6 and TRBJ2-7; 8 nucleotides match TRBD1. The CDR3 consists of 15 residues. Germline V CDR1 and CDR2: SGHDT, YYEEEE. V shed 4 bases and J 3 bases; nucleotides not matched to a gene: 9. CDR3 in DNA: TGTGCCAGCAGCGCGGGCGGACAGGGCCTCTACGAGCAGTACTTC. As protein: CASSAGGQGLYEQYF.